The entry that follows covers one TCR beta chain sequence. This entry belongs to a study of control samples from healthy donors and cancer patients. This table comes from immunoSEQ multiplex PCR, and its TCRdb copy is limited to in-frame clones, with some not included. Of roughly 120,000 clones listed, roughly nine tenths were seen once; the top ten hold less than 9%. The CDR3 extends over 16 amino acids. Germline V gene sequence: CDR1 SGHTA, CDR2 FQGTGA. The V gene end was trimmed by 10 bases and the J gene end by 1 base; junction bases not matched to a gene: 12. Sequenced: blood. This chain connects TRBV7-3 to TRBJ2-1, with TRBD2 identical over 8 bases. The clonotype originates from a woman aged 18 to 35 in good health. CDR3 in amino acids: CATINLRLASYNEQFF. The CDR3 bases are TGTGCCACCATTAACTTAAGACTAGCGTCCTACAATGAGCAGTTCTTC.